This T cell receptor (beta chain) was identified in a study of Graves' ophthalmopathy and Graves' hyperthyroidism. Study background: Peripheral blood samples were taken at initial diagnosis, before any treatment.

This CDR3 region has 15 residues. After removal of 5 bases from V and 5 bases from J, the junction contained 11 bases not matched to a gene. Germline-derived CDR1 and CDR2 are MNHNS and SASEGT. The study enrolled ophthalmopathy donors with moderate-to-severe activity, CAS ≥3, NOSPECS ≥4 and duration under 3 months. Amplification from RNA transcripts yielded the TCR beta CDR3 regions. The first round was an RT-PCR with HTBI primers, and the second round was a multiplex PCR. TCRdb reanalysed the multiplex PCR reads using MiXCR and keeps one entry per CDR3 protein. There are approximately 150,000 distinct CDR3 sequences in the sample; approximately 40% occur only once, and over 7% lies in the top ten.

The rearrangement joins TRBV6-1 to TRBJ1-1, with 7 bases fitting TRBD1. The sequence derives from a man aged 30 to 39 with Graves' ophthalmopathy. Material: peripheral blood. This CDR3 is CASSLITGEGTEAFF. The CDR3, as DNA: TGTGCCAGCAGTCTGATCACAGGGGAGGGAACTGAAGCTTTCTTT.